The TCR beta chain described here comes from a study of blood T cell repertoires in COVID-19. Clones were read by immunoSEQ multiplex PCR, and TCRdb kept only the in-frame ones, dropping some. The data hold 140,000 or so clones, with around four fifths observed a single time. V lost 3 bases to trimming and J lost 1 base; unmatched junction nucleotides: 6. CDR1 is MNHEY, CDR2 SMNVEV, per germline (reference sequence). The CDR3 is 16 amino acids. The rearrangement joins TRBV27 to TRBJ1-5, with TRBD1 identical over 7 bases. Sequencing was done on a sample of PBMCs or T cells enriched from blood (not recorded which). This sequence was found in a woman between 40 and 55 years old who had recovered from COVID-19. CDR3 amino acids: CASSFPGTASNQPQHF. CDR3 bases: TGTGCCAGCAGTTTCCCGGGGACAGCGAGCAATCAGCCCCAGCATTTT.